What follows is one T cell receptor beta chain and its context. Its specificity is not known. This record belongs to a study of cytomegalovirus exposure and HLA in healthy donors. Overall study context: A data release that came early held 80 million or so unique TCRs from HLA-typed donors.

A multiplex PCR was run with 60 Vbeta primers and 13 Jbeta primers. Here immunoSEQ multiplex PCR was the method, and the copy in TCRdb shows in-frame clones only, minus some. The sample has more than 100,000 clones; nearly 80% are singletons. Germline loops: CDR1 SGHRS, CDR2 YFSETQ. Germline trimming cut 4 bases from V and 5 bases from J; bases unmatched to any gene: 8. The length of the CDR3 is 15 residues. Findings of the study overall: Within the data, a cluster of highly shared sequence variants was likely a sequencing artifact. Later, TCR association rates were found to vary by HLA locus, highest for DRB1 and lowest for HLA-C. An Asian-associated ancestry cluster reportedly showed fewer N-insertions than the approximately 700-donor mean in a later analysis.

This rearrangement joins TRBV5-1 to TRBJ2-7; 11 nucleotides match TRBD2. The specimen sequenced was PBMCs. The clonotype was recovered from a woman aged 25-40 years in good health and CMV-seropositive. The CDR3 protein is CASSPLAGGLNEQYF. In DNA, the CDR3 is TGCGCCAGCAGCCCATTAGCGGGGGGGCTGAACGAGCAGTACTTC.